Below, one T cell receptor (beta chain) is given with its context. Its antigen remains undetermined. This sample was taken from a study of T cells in severe cutaneous drug reactions (dated by TCRdb to the late 2010s). Study-level background: Recruitment took place between about 2010 and 2019, drawing patients from Taiwan, Thailand and a European registry network. Enrollment was limited to patients whose SJS/TEN or DRESS diagnosis was probable or definite according to RegiSCAR criteria. The Naranjo algorithm and the ALDEN drug causality algorithm were used to assign the culprit drug. Patients in either the acute or the recovery stage provided biological samples, such as blister fluids/cells and PBMC. Bulk TCR sequencing was combined with single-cell sequencing, quantitative PCR validation, functional assays and transgenic mouse experiments. Libraries were prepared using iRepertoire multiplex PCR, and a comparison was cited by the authors in which similar capture of abundant clonotypes was shown across iRepertoire and 5' RACE methods with or without UMI. The investigation overall reported the following: A public TCRbeta CDR3, present at a mean of roughly 14% in all seven CBZ-SJS/TEN blister samples, was undetectable or scarce in PBMC from tolerant controls and healthy donors. The authors stated that further study is still needed to find out whether the public TCR applies more generally to SJS/TEN caused by other drugs. CBZ-SJS/TEN patients showed strongly increased TRBV12-4 usage, with an average of approximately 30% in blister cells and about 5.2% in PBMC.

For both bulk and single-cell sequencing, libraries were prepared with the iRepertoire multiplex PCR system and TCR subtype-specific primers. Bulk TCR beta libraries were generated by multiplex PCR with primers targeting V, D and J gene regions. Roughly 95-500 ng of RNA per sample served as input for bulk TCR library preparation. An Illumina MiSeq was used to sequence the bulk TCR beta amplicons. As for how the authors treated the data: Sample misassignments and low-quality sequencing reads were filtered out during quality control steps. CDR3 was defined as the amino acids between the V-gene Y[YFLI]C motif and the J-segment [FW]GXGT motif. The IMGT database served as the reference for assigning TRBV and TRBJ genes and CDR3 clonotypes. Per-sample TRBV expression was normalized to the mean of the same gene in PBMC from roughly 40 healthy donors. Based on TCRdb reprocessing of the reads, there is one entry per CDR3 protein sequence, and DNA is missing. These V and J calls rely on TCRdb rather than the paper's analysis. The sample table includes over 20,000 distinct CDR3 sequences. The ten largest clones represent over 6.5% of the sample.

The donors whose samples were sequenced had carbamazepine-induced Stevens-Johnson syndrome or toxic epidermal necrolysis (CBZ-SJS/TEN). Peripheral blood repertoires came from CBZ-SJS/TEN patients of Han Chinese (five) and European (roughly 6) origin. Patients with drug-induced severe cutaneous adverse reactions had T cell receptor repertoires profiled by next-generation sequencing to look for drug-specific clonotypes. RNA was isolated either from blister cells of skin lesions or from peripheral blood mononuclear cells. CDR1 MDHEN and CDR2 SYDVKM were looked up in the germline V gene. The CDR3, from cysteine to phenylalanine, totals 16 residues. DNA is not on record.

The source of this sequence is a human donor with toxic epidermal necrolysis, a severe cutaneous drug reaction. This chain joins TRBV28 to TRBJ2-3; TCRdb's D call, TRBD2, is unchecked because there is no DNA. Sequencing input: PBMCs. The CDR3 region: CASSSQPGGDTDTQYF. The reference TRBV28 and TRBJ2-3 proteins fill in what lies around the CDR3, so the full variable domain reads DVKVTQSSRYLVKRTGEKVFLECVQDMDHENMFWYRQDPGLGLRLIYFSYDVKMKEKGDIPEGYSVSREKKERFSLILESASTNQTSMYLCASSSQPGGDTDTQYFGPGTRLTVL.